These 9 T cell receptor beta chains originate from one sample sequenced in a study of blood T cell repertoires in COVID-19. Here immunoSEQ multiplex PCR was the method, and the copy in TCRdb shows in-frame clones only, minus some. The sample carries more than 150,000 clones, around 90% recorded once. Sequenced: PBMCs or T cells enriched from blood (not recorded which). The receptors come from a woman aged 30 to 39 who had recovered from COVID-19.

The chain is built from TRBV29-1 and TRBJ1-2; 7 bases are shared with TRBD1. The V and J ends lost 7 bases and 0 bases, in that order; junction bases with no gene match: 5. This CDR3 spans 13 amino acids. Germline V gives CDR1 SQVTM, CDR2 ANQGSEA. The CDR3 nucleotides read TGCAGCGCCGTACAGGGGCCTAACTATGGCTACACCTTC. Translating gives CSAVQGPNYGYTF.

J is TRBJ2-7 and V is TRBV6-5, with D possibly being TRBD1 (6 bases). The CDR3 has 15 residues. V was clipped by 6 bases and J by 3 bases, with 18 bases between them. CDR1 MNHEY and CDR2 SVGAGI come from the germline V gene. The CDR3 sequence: CASRPTGKLIYEQYF. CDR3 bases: TGTGCCAGCAGGCCGACAGGCAAGCTCATCTACGAGCAGTACTTC.

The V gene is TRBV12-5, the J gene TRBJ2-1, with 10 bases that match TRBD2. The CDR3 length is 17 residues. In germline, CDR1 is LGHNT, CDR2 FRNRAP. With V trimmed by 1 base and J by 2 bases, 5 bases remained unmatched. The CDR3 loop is CASGLANLAGAYNEQFF. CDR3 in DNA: TGTGCTAGTGGTTTGGCAAACCTAGCGGGAGCCTACAATGAGCAGTTCTTC. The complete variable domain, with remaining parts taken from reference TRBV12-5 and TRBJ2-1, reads DARVTQTPRHKVTEMGQEVTMRCQPILGHNTVFWYRQTMMQGLELLAYFRNRAPLDDSGMPKDRFSAEMPDATLATLKIQPSEPRDSAVYFCASGLANLAGAYNEQFFGPGTRLTVL.

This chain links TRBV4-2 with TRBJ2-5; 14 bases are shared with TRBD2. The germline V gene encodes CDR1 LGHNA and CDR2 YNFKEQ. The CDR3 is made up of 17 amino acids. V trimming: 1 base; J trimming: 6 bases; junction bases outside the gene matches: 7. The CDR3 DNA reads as TGTGCCAGCAGCCAAGGGACTAGCGGGAGGAAAGAGAAGACCCAGTACTTC. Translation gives CASSQGTSGRKEKTQYF.

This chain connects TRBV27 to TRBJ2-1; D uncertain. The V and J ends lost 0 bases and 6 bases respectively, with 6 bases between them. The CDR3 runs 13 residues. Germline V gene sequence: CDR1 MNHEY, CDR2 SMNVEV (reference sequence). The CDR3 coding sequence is TGTGCCAGCAGTTTATCCTCCGGCAATGAGCAGTTCTTC. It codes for CASSLSSGNEQFF.

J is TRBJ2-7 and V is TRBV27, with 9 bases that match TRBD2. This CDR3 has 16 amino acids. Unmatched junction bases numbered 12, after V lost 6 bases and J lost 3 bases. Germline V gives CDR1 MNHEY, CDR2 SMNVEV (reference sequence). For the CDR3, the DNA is TGTGCCAGCAGACCGACTTTTGGGACTAGCAACTACGAGCAGTACTTC. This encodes CASRPTFGTSNYEQYF.

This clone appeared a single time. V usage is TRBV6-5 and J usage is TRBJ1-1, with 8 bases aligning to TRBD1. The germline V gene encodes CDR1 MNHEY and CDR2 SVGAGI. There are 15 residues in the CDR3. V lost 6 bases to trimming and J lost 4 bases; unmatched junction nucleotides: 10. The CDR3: CASRRFRDRTTEAFF. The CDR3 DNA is TGTGCCAGCAGGCGTTTCCGGGACAGGACCACTGAAGCTTTCTTT.

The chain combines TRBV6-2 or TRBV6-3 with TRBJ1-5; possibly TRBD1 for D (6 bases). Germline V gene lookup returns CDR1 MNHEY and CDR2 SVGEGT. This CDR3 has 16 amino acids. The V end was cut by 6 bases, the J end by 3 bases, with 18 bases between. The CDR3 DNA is TGTGCCAGCAGCCTTCGGACAGCGCGGGCCAATCAGCCCCAGCATTTT. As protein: CASSLRTARANQPQHF.

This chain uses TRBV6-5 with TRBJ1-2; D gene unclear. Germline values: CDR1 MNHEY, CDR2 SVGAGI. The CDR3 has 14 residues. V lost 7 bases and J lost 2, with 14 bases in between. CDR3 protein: CASTRHVRNYGYTF. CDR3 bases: TGTGCCAGCACCCGACATGTGAGAAACTATGGCTACACCTTC.